This T cell receptor beta chain comes out of a study of shared clonotypes between healthy human individuals. Generated by immunoSEQ multiplex PCR, the TCRdb table keeps only in-frame clones and is missing some. The sample records about 2.4 million clones, approximately 94% being singletons. This CDR3 is built from 15 residues. Looked up from germline, CDR1 is SGHAT and CDR2 is FQNNGV. The V end lost 3 bases, the J end lost 0 bases, and 11 bases lay between the germline ends. The origin of this receptor is a man between 18 and 29 years old in good health. Some clones in this sample may be carry-over from other donors' samples. The chain couples TRBV11-2 to TRBJ1-2, with D maybe TRBD1 (5 bases). The sequenced sample consisted of naive CD4+ T cells from PBMCs. Subset defined: CD45RA+ positively selected. The CDR3 protein is CASSFRGSANYGYTF. The CDR3 DNA sequence: TGTGCCAGCAGCTTTAGGGGTTCAGCTAACTATGGCTACACCTTC.